Presented here are 10 T cell receptor beta chains from one specimen sequenced in a study of T cell responses to AZD1222 COVID-19 vaccine. Clones were read by immunoSEQ multiplex PCR, and TCRdb kept only the in-frame ones, dropping some. The data show fewer than 120,000 clones, with around 90% seen just once and more than 2% held by the top ten. The specimen comprised peripheral blood, sampled 28 days after the second AZD1222 dose. The receptors shown here come from an adult who received the AZD1222 COVID-19 vaccine.

The chain carries TRBV6-5 and TRBJ2-5; D ambiguous. Germline assignment: CDR1 MNHEY and CDR2 SVGAGI. V was pared by 6 bases and J by 5 bases, with 10 bases between. The CDR3 runs 12 residues. Here the CDR3 reads CASRLSRETQYF. The CDR3 DNA reads TGTGCCAGCAGACTATCTCGGGAGACCCAGTACTTC.

At least ten counts were recorded for this clone. The chain recombines TRBV6-6 with TRBJ2-7, with 8 bases that match TRBD2. The V and J ends lost 7 bases and 0 bases, in that order; junction bases with no gene match: 11. The CDR3 contains 16 residues. Looked up from germline, CDR1 is MNHNY and CDR2 is SVGAGI (reference sequence). CDR3 DNA sequence: TGTGCCAGCATCGGATTTATGGCGGGGGGCTCCTACGAGCAGTACTTC. Translating it yields CASIGFMAGGSYEQYF.

This chain uses TRBV7-9 with TRBJ1-4, with TRBD1 matching 8 bases. CDR3 length: 14 residues. V shed 5 bases and J 12 bases; nucleotides not matched to a gene: 11. Germline CDR1 and CDR2: SEHNR and FQNEAQ (reference sequence). In DNA, the CDR3 is TGTGCCAGCAGCCCCGGACAGGGCGGAGTTCAACTGTTTTTT. Translated, it gives CASSPGQGGVQLFF.

V and J are TRBV5-1 and TRBJ2-7, with D perhaps matching TRBD1 or TRBD2 (6 bases each). Deletions cut 2 bases from V and 3 bases from J, with 21 bases between. This CDR3 is 17 amino acids long. Germline lookup yields CDR1 SGHRS and CDR2 YFSETQ. The CDR3 nucleotides are TGCGCCAGCAGCTTATGGGGGGCGGGACACAGCTTCTACGAGCAGTACTTC. Its translation: CASSLWGAGHSFYEQYF.

The chain uses TRBV4-2 and TRBJ2-3, with TRBD2 matching over 7 bases. This CDR3 is 14 amino acids long. Germline CDR1 and CDR2: LGHNA and YNFKEQ. Trimming cost V 8 bases and J 3 bases; bases outside gene matches: 8. The CDR3, as DNA: TGTGCCAGCGCCCGGGGGGAAAAGACAGATACGCAGTATTTT. Its translation is CASARGEKTDTQYF.

A note on this clone: This sample also contains other DNA sequences that code for the same CDR3. The V gene is TRBV27, the J gene TRBJ1-5; no clear D. This CDR3 is built from 12 residues. Germline V gives CDR1 MNHEY, CDR2 SMNVEV (reference sequence). The ends were cut back, 3 bases at V and 5 bases at J, with 5 bases in the middle. This chain's CDR3 is CASSFRDQPQHF. The CDR3 DNA follows: TGTGCCAGCAGTTTCCGAGATCAGCCCCAGCATTTT.

J is TRBJ1-5 and V is TRBV3-1 (or the pseudogene TRBV3-2); D is uncertain. This CDR3 has 13 amino acids. The ends were cut back, 0 bases at V and 2 bases at J, with 2 bases in the middle. Germline lookup yields CDR1 LGHDT and CDR2 YNNKEL (reference sequence). CDR3: CASSQDGNQPQHF. The CDR3 region has the DNA TGTGCCAGCAGCCAAGACGGCAATCAGCCCCAGCATTTT.

The rearrangement uses TRBV13 and TRBJ1-6; 7 nucleotides line up with TRBD1. CDR1 is PRHDT, CDR2 FYEKMQ, per germline (reference sequence). The length of the CDR3 is 14 residues. V lost 5 bases to trimming and J lost 6 bases; unmatched junction nucleotides: 4. The CDR3 region is CASSPRDSNSPLHF. CDR3 DNA sequence: TGTGCCAGCAGCCCCCGGGACAGTAATTCACCCCTCCACTTT.

This clone was picked up a small number of times. The chain uses TRBV7-2 and TRBJ2-5; no reliable D call. The V gene's germline CDR1 is SGHTA and CDR2 FQGNSA. This CDR3 is built from 16 residues. Trimming shortened V by 1 base and J by 5 bases, and 17 bases separated the two germline ends. The CDR3 spells CASSLGVRSDRETQYF. Here the CDR3 DNA reads TGTGCCAGCAGCTTAGGAGTGCGGTCAGATAGGGAGACCCAGTACTTC.

V and J are TRBV7-3 and TRBJ1-2; D is uncertain. Trimming took off 5 bases at V and 0 bases at J, with 10 bases between the two ends. CDR3 length equals 14 residues. Germline V gives CDR1 SGHTA, CDR2 FQGTGA. CDR3 nucleotide sequence: TGTGCCAGCAGCCCCGGACGGGCTAACTATGGCTACACCTTC. Translation gives CASSPGRANYGYTF.